A selection of T cell receptor beta chains follows, all from one sample in a study of sequential checkpoint blockade in melanoma. The protocol was immunoSEQ multiplex PCR, while the TCRdb copy is restricted to in-frame clones and leaves out a portion. The sample consists of some 10,000 clones, under 30% of them appearing once. The sample in question was tumor tissue (inferred from file names), obtained from a patient given nivolumab and ipilimumab in sequence. These receptors came from a human donor with melanoma. Both conserved end residues are part of each CDR3. D genes are given only for firm matches. For some rows the clone size is stated as once, few or many, or as a class when expanded; others skip it.

j_call v_call d_call clone_size cdr3_nt cdr3_aa
TRBJ2-5 TRBV6-8 . . TGTGCCAGCAGCTTTTCAAGGCAGACCCAGTACTTC CASSFSRQTQYF
TRBJ1-3 TRBV18 . . TGTGCCAGCTCACCTCAAAAGAGAGGGGACGGCTCTGGAAACACCATATATTTT CASSPQKRGDGSGNTIYF
TRBJ1-4 TRBV6-8 . . TGTGCCAGCAGTTACTCGAGGGGGGGACCTAATGAAAAACTGTTTTTT CASSYSRGGPNEKLFF
TRBJ2-7 TRBV9 . . TGTGCCAGCAGCGTAGGTCTAGCGAGCGAGCAGTACTTC CASSVGLASEQYF
TRBJ2-7 TRBV6-7 . few TGTGCCACATGCGGGGCCTACGAGCAGTACTTC CATCGAYEQYF
TRBJ2-2 TRBV5-1 TRBD1 . TGCGCCAGCAGCACGGGACAGCCGAACACCGGGGAGCTGTTTTTT CASSTGQPNTGELFF
TRBJ1-2 TRBV23-1 . few TGCGCCAGCAGCCAAGTGACGGGGAACTATGGCTACACCTTC CASSQVTGNYGYTF
TRBJ1-1 TRBV18 . few TGTGCCAGCTCACCGATCCCAGGGGCAAACACTGAAGCTTTCTTT CASSPIPGANTEAFF
TRBJ1-5 TRBV9 . few TGTGCCAGCAGTGAAATCTCCCCCCGAGGGAGGGGTCAGCCCCAGCATTTT CASSEISPRGRGQPQHF
TRBJ2-7 TRBV25-1 . once TGTGCCAGCAGCCCTACCCCTACCTACGAGCAGTACTTC CASSPTPTYEQYF
TRBJ1-1 TRBV30 . . TGTGCCTGTTCAGGACAGCTGAACACTGAAGCTTTCTTT CACSGQLNTEAFF
TRBJ1-1 TRBV29-1 TRBD1 . TGCAGCGCCACCGGGACAGGGTTTGACACTGAAGCTTTCTTT CSATGTGFDTEAFF
TRBJ2-2 TRBV11-3 . many TGTGCCAGCAGCTTAACTGGACAGAACACCGGGGAGCTGTTTTTT CASSLTGQNTGELFF
TRBJ1-6 TRBV6-8 . . TGTGCCAGCAGCGGGACGGAAAATTCACCCCTCCACTTT CASSGTENSPLHF